This is a list of T cell receptor beta chains from one sample in a study of shared clonotypes between healthy human individuals. This table comes from immunoSEQ multiplex PCR, and its TCRdb copy is limited to in-frame clones, with some not included. The sample consists of approximately 710,000 clones, 90% of them appearing once. The sequencing sample was made of memory CD8+ T cells from PBMCs. These TCRs come from a man between 18 and 35 years old in good health. Some clones in this sample may be carry-over from other donors' samples. The CDR3 runs from the conserved cysteine through the conserved F or W. The D gene is left open where the match is weak. Clone size is not always given. Where it is, it says once, few, many or a class for expanded clones.

d_call	j_call	v_call	cdr3_length	clone_size	cdr3_nt	cdr3_aa
TRBD2	TRBJ2-1	TRBV7-9	16	NA	TGTGCCAGCAGGGGGACTAGCGGGATACCCATCCATGAGCAGTTCTTC	CASRGTSGIPIHEQFF
NA	TRBJ2-7	TRBV19	12	NA	TGTGCCAGTAGTTTCCCCGGGGCCGAGCAGTACTTC	CASSFPGAEQYF
NA	TRBJ2-7	TRBV6-1	14	once	TGTGCCAGCAGTGTAAGGGAAATTCCCTACGAGCAGTACTTC	CASSVREIPYEQYF
TRBD2	TRBJ2-7	TRBV5-4	16	NA	TGTGCCAGCAGCTTGGGGACTAGCGGGAGAGGCTACGAGCAGTACTTC	CASSLGTSGRGYEQYF
NA	TRBJ1-1	TRBV11-2	14	NA	TGTGCCAGCAGCCCTTATGACACCAACACTGAAGCTTTCTTT	CASSPYDTNTEAFF
NA	TRBJ1-2	TRBV27	14	NA	TGTGCCAGCAGTTGGACCTCGGACCACTATGGCTACACCTTC	CASSWTSDHYGYTF
TRBD2	TRBJ2-1	TRBV13	14	NA	TGTGCCAGCAGAGAGGCTAGCGGGAGCTATGAGCAGTTCTTC	CASREASGSYEQFF
NA	TRBJ2-7	TRBV7-9	14	NA	TGTGCCAGCAGCTTATCCGAGGTCTCCTACGAGCAGTACTTC	CASSLSEVSYEQYF
NA	TRBJ2-1	TRBV2	14	NA	TGTGCCAGCACCTCCGGGAGTCCCTACAATGAGCAGTTCTTC	CASTSGSPYNEQFF
NA	TRBJ1-2	TRBV7-9	15	few	TGTGCCAGCAGCCCCCTGGGGGCCGCAGCGCATGGCTACACCTTC	CASSPLGAAAHGYTF
TRBD2	TRBJ2-5	TRBV28	16	NA	TGTGCCAGCAGTTCCGCTAGCGGGAGAGGGCAAGAGACCCAGTACTTC	CASSSASGRGQETQYF
TRBD2	TRBJ2-3	TRBV9	15	NA	TGTGCCAGCAGCGACAGCGGGAGACTCACAGATACGCAGTATTTT	CASSDSGRLTDTQYF
NA	TRBJ2-4	TRBV28	12	NA	TGTGCCAGCAGTTGGGGGGAAGGCATTCAGTACTTC	CASSWGEGIQYF
TRBD2	TRBJ2-1	TRBV6-5	15	NA	TGTGCCAGTGGTAGCGGGAGATACCAATACAATGAGCAGTTCTTC	CASGSGRYQYNEQFF
NA	TRBJ2-2	TRBV6-4	13	NA	TGTGCCAGCAGTGTTGCCCCAACCGGGGAGCTGTTTTTT	CASSVAPTGELFF
NA	TRBJ1-1	TRBV6-5	15	once	TGTGCCAGCAGCTGGGGGGATTCGGCGGACACTGAAGCTTTCTTT	CASSWGDSADTEAFF
NA	TRBJ2-5	TRBV6-5	13	NA	TGTGCCAGCAGTTACGGAGCATTCGAGACCCAGTACTTC	CASSYGAFETQYF
NA	TRBJ2-2	TRBV4-3	18	NA	TGCGCCAGCAGCCAAGCCCTTTGGCGCGGCGCGAACACCGGGGAGCTGTTTTTT	CASSQALWRGANTGELFF
NA	TRBJ2-7	TRBV5-6	17	NA	TGTGCCAGCAGCTCGGGGATGGGCGGGCCGAGCTCCTACGAGCAGTACTTC	CASSSGMGGPSSYEQYF
NA	TRBJ2-7	TRBV10-3	14	NA	TGTGCCATCAGTGAGTACCGTCTCACCAACGAGCAGTACTTC	CAISEYRLTNEQYF
NA	TRBJ2-7	TRBV9	17	NA	TGTGCCAGCAGCGTAAAAGGGGGGCTGAGGACCGAGACCGAGCAGTACTTC	CASSVKGGLRTETEQYF
TRBD1	TRBJ1-1	TRBV29-1	14	NA	TGCAGCGCCCGGGACAGGGAAAGGTGGACTGAAGCTTTCTTT	CSARDRERWTEAFF
TRBD2	TRBJ2-3	TRBV5-1	15	NA	TGCGCCAGCAGCACATCGCGGGAGAGGGCAGATACGCAGTATTTT	CASSTSRERADTQYF
NA	TRBJ2-1	TRBV7-8	11	NA	TGTGCCAGCAGCCCTTCGGCAAAGCAGTTCTTC	CASSPSAKQFF
TRBD1	TRBJ2-3	TRBV29-1	15	NA	TGCAGCGCCCCGCGGGACAGGGGGCGCACAGATACGCAGTATTTT	CSAPRDRGRTDTQYF
NA	TRBJ1-2	TRBV6-5	15	NA	TGTGCCAGCAGTCCGTTAAGGTGGTTTAACTATGGCTACACCTTC	CASSPLRWFNYGYTF
TRBD1	TRBJ2-1	TRBV18	15	NA	TGTGCCAGCTCACCACCGCAGGGGGTCGAGAATGAGCAGTTCTTC	CASSPPQGVENEQFF
NA	TRBJ1-1	TRBV11-2	14	NA	TGTGCCAGCAGCGCGAGGACGGGTAACACTGAAGCTTTCTTT	CASSARTGNTEAFF
NA	TRBJ2-1	TRBV11-2	13	NA	TGTGCCAGCAGCCCTCCATCCTACAATGAGCAGTTCTTC	CASSPPSYNEQFF
TRBD2	TRBJ2-1	TRBV6-4	16	once	TGTGCCAGCAGTGACTCTAGCGGGAGCGGGGCTAATGAGCAGTTCTTC	CASSDSSGSGANEQFF
NA	TRBJ2-7	TRBV2	13	NA	TGTGCCAGCAGTGAATACCGTACCTACGAGCAGTACTTC	CASSEYRTYEQYF
NA	TRBJ1-1	TRBV27	13	NA	TGTGCCGCCGGGTGGGGGGCGAGCACTGAAGCTTTCTTT	CAAGWGASTEAFF
NA	TRBJ2-7	TRBV7-9	14	NA	TGTGCCAGCAGCTACCCCGGGGACGCCTACGAGCAGTACTTC	CASSYPGDAYEQYF
NA	TRBJ2-7	TRBV25-1	14	NA	TGTGCCAGCAGTGAATATGACGGGGAATACGAGCAGTACTTC	CASSEYDGEYEQYF
NA	TRBJ2-1	TRBV7-9	14	NA	TGTGCCAGCAGCTTGGGACTCCCCTACAATGAGCAGTTCTTC	CASSLGLPYNEQFF
NA	TRBJ2-7	TRBV7-6	17	NA	TGTGCCAGCAGCTCTCCGCGGGATGGTAGCGGTTCCTACGAGCAGTACTTC	CASSSPRDGSGSYEQYF
TRBD1	TRBJ2-1	TRBV6-6	13	NA	TGTGCCAGCAGCGACAGGGATGGGAATGAGCAGTTCTTC	CASSDRDGNEQFF
NA	TRBJ2-5	TRBV11-2	18	once	TGTGCCAGCAGCTTATACCCTAACAGGGGCGGGGGGCCAGAGACCCAGTACTTC	CASSLYPNRGGGPETQYF
NA	TRBJ1-5	TRBV4-1	16	few	TGCGCCAGCAGGGAAGGAGAAGGGTATAGCAATCAGCCCCAGCATTTT	CASREGEGYSNQPQHF